This T cell receptor beta chain was profiled in a study of blood T cell repertoires in COVID-19. Study at large: Nucleic acid was either cDNA or gDNA, and it came from T cells, B-cell-depleted T cells, or PBMCs.

In the original workflow: Amplification with reference gene primers provided the estimates of nucleated cell counts. Here immunoSEQ multiplex PCR was the method, and the copy in TCRdb shows in-frame clones only, minus some. V and J calls and clone size are given by that table; D and trimming were obtained from the DNA. The sample holds some 200,000 clones, roughly 86% seen once. The junction had 8 bases not matched to a gene; V was cut back by 7 bases and J by 9 bases. CDR1 is KGHDR, CDR2 SFDVKD, per germline. CDR3 length: 14 residues. Specimen: peripheral blood. The chain has TRBV24-1 and TRBJ2-1, with 10 bases identical to TRBD2. The TCR comes from a man aged 40-49 years with active or convalescent COVID-19. The DNA for the CDR3 is TGTGCCACCAGCGCCGGGACTAGCGTCTTTGAGCAGTTCTTC. Translation: CATSAGTSVFEQFF.